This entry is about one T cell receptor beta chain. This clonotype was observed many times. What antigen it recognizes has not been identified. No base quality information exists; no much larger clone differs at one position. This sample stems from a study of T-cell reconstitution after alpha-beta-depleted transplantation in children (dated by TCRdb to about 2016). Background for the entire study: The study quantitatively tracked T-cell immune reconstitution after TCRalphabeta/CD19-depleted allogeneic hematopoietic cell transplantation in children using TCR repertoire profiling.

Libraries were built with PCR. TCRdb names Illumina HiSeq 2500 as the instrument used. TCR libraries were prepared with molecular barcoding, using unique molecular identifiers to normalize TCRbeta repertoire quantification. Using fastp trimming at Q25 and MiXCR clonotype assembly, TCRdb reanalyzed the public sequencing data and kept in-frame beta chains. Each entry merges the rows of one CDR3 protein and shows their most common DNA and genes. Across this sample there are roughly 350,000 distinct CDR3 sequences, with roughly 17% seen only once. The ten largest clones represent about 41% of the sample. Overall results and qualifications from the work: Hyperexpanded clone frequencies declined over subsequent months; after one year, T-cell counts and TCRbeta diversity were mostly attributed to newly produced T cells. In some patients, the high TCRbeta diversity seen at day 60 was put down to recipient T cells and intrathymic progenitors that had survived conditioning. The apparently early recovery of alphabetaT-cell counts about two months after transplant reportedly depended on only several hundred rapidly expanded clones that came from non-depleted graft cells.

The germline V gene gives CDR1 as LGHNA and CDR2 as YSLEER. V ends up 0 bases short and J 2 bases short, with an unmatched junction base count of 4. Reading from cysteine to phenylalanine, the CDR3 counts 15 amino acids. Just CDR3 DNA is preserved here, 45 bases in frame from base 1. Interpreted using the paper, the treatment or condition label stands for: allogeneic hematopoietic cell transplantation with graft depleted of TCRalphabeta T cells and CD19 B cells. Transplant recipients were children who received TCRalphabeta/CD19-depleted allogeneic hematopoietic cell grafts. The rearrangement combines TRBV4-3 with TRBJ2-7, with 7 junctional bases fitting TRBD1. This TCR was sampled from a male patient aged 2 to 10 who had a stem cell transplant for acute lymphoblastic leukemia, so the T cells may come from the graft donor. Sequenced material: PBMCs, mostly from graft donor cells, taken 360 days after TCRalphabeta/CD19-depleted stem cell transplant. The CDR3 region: CASSQDQGDAYEQYF. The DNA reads TGCGCCAGCAGCCAAGATCAGGGGGACGCCTACGAGCAGTACTTC.